One and the same sample provided the 15 T cell receptor beta chains below, sequenced in a study of human T cells and chemical hapten exposure. Time point meaning: patch test 1, 2 weeks after DPC sensitization. Regarding treatment: therapeutic diphenylcyclopropenone sensitization with weekly scalp DPC. One entry per CDR3 protein, called by TCRdb with MiXCR from the RACE reads. This table has some 380,000 distinct CDR3 sequences, around 5% appearing once. The sequencing here drew on whole blood, taken in connection with sensitization to the hapten diphenylcyclopropenone (DPC). These receptors originate from a woman in her 50s with alopecia areata. Some clones in this sample may be carry-over from other donors' samples.

Many counts were recorded for this clonotype. The chain recombines TRBV6-5 with TRBJ1-5, with a weak D call TRBD1 (5 bases). In germline, CDR1 is MNHEY, CDR2 SVGAGI. Deletions cut 3 bases from V and 5 bases from J, with 20 bases between. CDR3 length: 17 amino acids. For the CDR3, the DNA is TGTGCCAGCAGTTATACGGCGTCGCCCTGGGGGGATCAGCCCCAGCATTTT. It codes for CASSYTASPWGDQPQHF.

This clonotype came up many times. The V call is TRBV30, the J call TRBJ2-1, with TRBD1 matching 8 bases. V trimming: 2 bases; J trimming: 3 bases; junction bases outside the gene matches: 6. Germline V gives CDR1 GTSNPN, CDR2 SVGIG (reference sequence). The CDR3 runs 15 residues. The DNA of the CDR3 is TGTGCCTGGAGTTACCGGGACAGGATCTACAATGAGCAGTTCTTC. Translated: CAWSYRDRIYNEQFF. The full variable domain, rest sourced from reference TRBV30 and TRBJ2-1, is SQTIHQWPATLVQPVGSPLSLECTVEGTSNPNLYWYRQAAGRGLQLLFYSVGIGQISSEVPQNLSASRPQDRQFILSSKKLLLSDSGFYLCAWSYRDRIYNEQFFGPGTRLTVL.

In its sample, this clonotype was seen many times. CDR3 residues: CASRDIAYEQYF. CDR3 coding DNA: TGTGCCAGCAGGGATATTGCCTACGAGCAGTACTTC. This chain joins TRBV28 and TRBJ2-7; D remains unclear. The CDR3 length is 12 residues. V lost 6 bases and J 2 bases, leaving 8 bases between the germline ends. Germline V lookup: CDR1 MDHEN, CDR2 SYDVKM.

This clonotype was found many times. The chain's CDR3 is CASSYLPPTNTGELFF. CDR3 in DNA: TGTGCCAGCAGTTATCTCCCTCCCACGAACACCGGGGAGCTGTTTTTT. This chain joins TRBV6-2 or TRBV6-3 and TRBJ2-2; D is undetermined. V shed 3 bases and J shed 0 bases, with 11 bases lying between them. Germline CDR1 is MNHEY and CDR2 is SVGEGT. The CDR3 has 16 amino acids.

About this clonotype itself: One end of the junction varies from germline; a read error may be responsible. In DNA, the CDR3 is TGTGCCAGCGGCGTAGCGGTCACCGGGGAGCTGTTTTTT. Residues: CASGVAVTGELFF. The V gene is TRBV9, the J gene TRBJ2-2; TRBD2 might be the D (6 bases). The germline V gene has CDR1 SGDLS and CDR2 YYNGEE. This CDR3 spans 13 amino acids.

This clonotype has a handful of counts. The chain links TRBV2 to TRBJ1-2; the D is unclear. Germline V gene sequence: CDR1 SNHLY, CDR2 FYNNEI. Trimming took 0 bases from V and 6 from J, leaving 11 bases between them. The CDR3 extends over 14 amino acids. The DNA of the CDR3 is TGTGCCAGCAGTGAAGCGCGGGGATTTAATGGCTACACCTTC. Amino acid sequence: CASSEARGFNGYTF.

This clonotype was recorded at least ten times. The J gene is TRBJ2-7, the V gene TRBV29-1, with TRBD2 identical over 7 bases. The V gene end was trimmed by 5 bases and the J gene end by 0 bases; junction bases not matched to a gene: 10. The length of the CDR3 is 15 residues. CDR1 and CDR2 from the germline V gene are SQVTM and ANQGSEA. The CDR3 is CSVLRLAASSYEQYF. The CDR3 region has the DNA TGCAGCGTTCTACGTCTAGCGGCAAGCTCCTACGAGCAGTACTTC.

The rearrangement links TRBV28 to TRBJ2-3; D remains ambiguous. The CDR3 runs 14 residues. From germline, CDR1 is MDHEN and CDR2 SYDVKM. Trimming took off 5 bases at V and 4 bases at J, with 13 bases between the two ends. The CDR3 bases are TGTGCCAGCAGTACTGCGGCCCGTTCAGATACGCAGTATTTT. The encoded protein is CASSTAARSDTQYF.

This clonotype was seen a few times. V gene TRBV29-1 combines with J gene TRBJ2-3, with a weak D call TRBD1 (5 bases). Germline lookup yields CDR1 SQVTM and CDR2 ANQGSEA. This CDR3 contains 14 residues. Deletions cut 4 bases from V and 1 base from J, with 12 bases between. The DNA for the CDR3 is TGCAGCGTTGTCCCCAGGGTGGGCACAGATACGCAGTATTTT. As protein: CSVVPRVGTDTQYF.

The V and J genes are TRBV7-9 and TRBJ1-2; D is ambiguous. The V gene lost 1 base and the J gene lost 8 bases, with 17 bases spanning the gap. The CDR3 loop spans 15 amino acids. The germline gives CDR1 SEHNR, CDR2 FQNEAQ (reference sequence). CDR3 coding DNA: TGTGCCAGCAGCTTAGGCTCCGAGCGAAGAGAGGGCTACACCTTC. Its translation: CASSLGSERREGYTF.

This clonotype appeared many times. Here the CDR3 reads CASSHRLKTYEQYF. The CDR3 bases are TGTGCCAGCAGCCATCGACTAAAAACCTACGAGCAGTACTTC. The chain combines TRBV3-1 with TRBJ2-7; D is perhaps TRBD2 (5 bases). CDR3 length equals 14 residues. Germline CDR1 is LGHDT and CDR2 is YNNKEL (reference sequence). Trimming pared 3 bases from V and 2 bases from J, leaving 11 bases between.

This clonotype has a count of ten or more. The junction departs from the called germline gene at one end, perhaps through a read error. This chain uses TRBV4-1 with TRBJ1-2, with D unclear. In germline, CDR1 is MGHRA, CDR2 YSYEKL. CDR3 size: 14 residues. Written as DNA, the CDR3 is TGCGCCAGCACCCAAGGGCGGACGGACTATGGCTACACCTTC. This codes for CASTQGRTDYGYTF.

The chain couples TRBV29-1 to TRBJ1-3; D is possibly TRBD1 (5 bases). CDR3 size: 17 residues. The V end lost 0 bases, the J end lost 4 bases, and 19 bases lay between the germline ends. Per germline, CDR1 SQVTM and CDR2 ANQGSEA. The CDR3: CSVEDKGRAPSGNTIYF. CDR3 coding DNA: TGCAGCGTTGAAGATAAGGGCAGGGCCCCTTCAGGAAACACCATATATTTT.

There are many counts of this clonotype. The genes are TRBV12-3 or TRBV12-4 and TRBJ1-1; 10 nucleotides line up with TRBD1. V shed 6 bases and J 4 bases; nucleotides not matched to a gene: 2. The CDR3 is made up of 13 amino acids. The CDR3 reads CASSRTGGTEAFF. The CDR3 DNA reads as TGTGCCAGCAGCCGGACAGGGGGCACTGAAGCTTTCTTT.

In this sample, this clonotype turned up many times. This chain uses TRBV7-2 with TRBJ2-6; the D is unclear. Trimming took 5 bases from V and 0 from J, leaving 11 bases between them. Germline-derived CDR1 and CDR2 are SGHTA and FQGNSA. This CDR3 has 16 amino acids. The CDR3 sequence: CASSRGRTSGANVLTF. CDR3 in DNA: TGTGCCAGCAGCCGCGGACGGACCTCTGGGGCCAACGTCCTGACTTTC. The full variable domain, completed using reference TRBV7-2 and TRBJ2-6, is GAGVSQSPSNKVTEKGKDVELRCDPISGHTALYWYRQSLGQGLEFLIYFQGNSAPDKSGLPSDRFSAERTGGSVSTLTIQRTQQEDSAVYLCASSRGRTSGANVLTFGAGSRLTVL.